Included here is one TCR beta chain sequence, with context. The sample comes from a study of blood T cell repertoires in COVID-19. At the level of the study: Acute-phase and convalescent COVID-19 samples originated in the United States, Italy and Spain. T cells, B-cell-depleted T cells, or PBMCs provided the cDNA or gDNA that served as material.

Unmatched junction bases numbered 10, after V lost 4 bases and J lost 5 bases. The CDR3 spans 15 residues. Per the germline V gene, CDR1 is LGHDT and CDR2 is YNNKEL (reference sequence). Authors' analysis steps: Reference gene primer amplification in the assay estimated nucleated cell counts. The table came from immunoSEQ multiplex PCR; TCRdb's copy has only in-frame clones and leaves some out. Clone size and V and J calls were adopted from that table, with D and trimming inferred from the DNA. The sample has 65,000 to 80,000 clones; 84% are singletons. The rearrangement uses TRBV3-1 (or the pseudogene TRBV3-2) and TRBJ2-7; 8 nucleotides line up with TRBD1. The sequenced sample was peripheral blood. This receptor was taken from a human donor in a cohort sampled during active COVID-19. The CDR3 loop reads CASSPRDRRSHEQYF. The CDR3 DNA sequence: TGTGCCAGCAGCCCCCGGGACAGGAGGTCCCACGAGCAGTACTTC.